Listed below are T cell receptor beta chains from one sample, sequenced in a study of regulatory T cells in long-lasting Graves disease. MiXCR, run by TCRdb on the multiplex PCR reads, gives a single entry per CDR3 protein. The table has about 420,000 distinct CDR3 sequences, about 17% seen once. The sample was also reused in another study, on T cells in Graves' hyperthyroidism and ophthalmopathy.

The starting material was peripheral blood mononuclear cells (PBMCs), obtained at new diagnosis, from a patient treated with antithyroid drugs. The receptor source for this set is a woman younger than 30 with Graves disease. CDR3s include the opening cysteine and the closing phenylalanine or tryptophan. A D gene is named only where the DNA matches it firmly. Clone size is not always given. Where it is, it says once, few, many or a class for expanded clones.

size,V,J,D,DNA,CDR3
few,TRBV9,TRBJ2-6,NA,TGTGCCAGCAGCCCACACAGGGGGGGAGGGGCCAACGTCCTGACTTTC,CASSPHRGGGANVLTF
NA,TRBV10-2,TRBJ2-1,TRBD2,TGCGCCAGCAGACGGACTAGTTATGAGTACAATGAGCAGTTCTTC,CASRRTSYEYNEQFF
NA,TRBV9,TRBJ1-3,TRBD1,TGTGCCAGCAGCACAGGGGGCTCTGGAAACACCATATATTTT,CASSTGGSGNTIYF
few,TRBV4-1,TRBJ2-5,NA,TGCGCCAGCAGCCATCAGGGGTTCCAAGAGACCCAGTACTTC,CASSHQGFQETQYF
many,TRBV12-3/TRBV12-4,TRBJ2-3,NA,TGTGCCAGCAGCGGTCGTTGGGGGACAGATACGCAGTATTTT,CASSGRWGTDTQYF
many,TRBV15,TRBJ1-2,TRBD1,TGTGCCACCAGCAGAGATCGGGCAGGGGGCTATGGCTACACCTTC,CATSRDRAGGYGYTF
many,TRBV29-1,TRBJ1-1,TRBD1,TGCAGCGCCGGACAGGGCACGAACACTGAAGCTTTCTTT,CSAGQGTNTEAFF
NA,TRBV5-5,TRBJ1-1,TRBD1,TGTGCCAGCAGCTTGGGAGGGGGCATGCGGATGAACACTGAAGCTTTCTTT,CASSLGGGMRMNTEAFF
many,TRBV7-2,TRBJ2-3,NA,TGTGCCAGCAGCCCACAGTGGTGGGACCCTAGCACAGATACGCAGTATTTT,CASSPQWWDPSTDTQYF
NA,TRBV19,TRBJ2-1,TRBD2,TGTGCCAGTAGTATAGATGGGTGGATGGGTGCGGGAGTTTTCTACAATGAGCAGTTCTTC,CASSIDGWMGAGVFYNEQFF
many,TRBV7-2,TRBJ1-1,TRBD1,TGTGCCAGCAGCTTAGCTGGGACAGGGCGATCAGCCACTGAAGCTTTCTTT,CASSLAGTGRSATEAFF
many,TRBV2,TRBJ2-2,TRBD1,TGTGCCAGCAGCCTGACAGGGGCGAACACCGGGGAGCTGTTTTTT,CASSLTGANTGELFF
many,TRBV20-1,TRBJ1-5,TRBD1,TGCAGTGCTGGCCTCTGGGACAGGGGCAATCAGCCCCAGCATTTT,CSAGLWDRGNQPQHF
NA,TRBV9,TRBJ2-1,NA,TGTGCCAGCAGCGTATATGGTGGCAACAATGAGCAGTTCTTC,CASSVYGGNNEQFF
NA,TRBV20-1,TRBJ2-7,NA,TGCAGTGCTAGAGATCAGGCATCGCAGTACTTC,CSARDQASQYF
many,TRBV5-1,TRBJ2-7,NA,TGCGCCAGCAGCTACCAGGGACTCCACGAGCAGTACTTC,CASSYQGLHEQYF
many,TRBV20-1,TRBJ2-7,TRBD2,TGCAGTGCCCCGACTAGCGGGAGGGCCACCTACGAGCAGTACTTC,CSAPTSGRATYEQYF
few,TRBV9,TRBJ2-3,TRBD2,TGTGCCAGCGGTCCCAGACTAGCGGGTTTCGCAGATACGCAGTATTTT,CASGPRLAGFADTQYF
many,TRBV7-6,TRBJ2-5,TRBD2,TGTGCCAGCAGCCCTATAGCGGGAGAGACCCAGTACTTC,CASSPIAGETQYF
few,TRBV20-1,TRBJ1-3,NA,TGCAGTGCTAGAGCCGGGGGTACTGGAAACACCATATATTTT,CSARAGGTGNTIYF
NA,TRBV18,TRBJ1-1,TRBD1,TGTGCCAGCTCACAGGGACAGGCGTTGAACACTGAAGCTTTCTTT,CASSQGQALNTEAFF
many,TRBV11-2,TRBJ1-1,NA,TGTGCCAGCAGCTTAGACGTTTTGGCAGGGGTAGGTGGCACTGAAGCTTTCTTT,CASSLDVLAGVGGTEAFF
many,TRBV7-9,TRBJ2-7,NA,TGTGCCAGCAGCGCCCCGACCGGCGAGCAGTACTTC,CASSAPTGEQYF
many,TRBV27,TRBJ2-3,TRBD1,TGTGCCAGCAGCCAAACGACCGGGACAGGGGGCACAGATACGCAGTATTTT,CASSQTTGTGGTDTQYF
NA,TRBV28,TRBJ1-4,NA,TGTGCCAGCAGTTTGGCCGTCCTTAATGAAAAACTGTTTTTT,CASSLAVLNEKLFF
few,TRBV12-3/TRBV12-4,TRBJ2-6,NA,TGTGCCAGCGGAACCTCTGGGGCCAACGTCCTGACTTTC,CASGTSGANVLTF
many,TRBV7-2,TRBJ2-7,TRBD1,TGTGCCAGCAGCTTAGCGGGACAGGGGAAGTACGAGCAGTACTTC,CASSLAGQGKYEQYF
NA,TRBV3-1,TRBJ2-5,NA,TGTGCCAGCAGCCAGTTTGCAGGAAAAGAGACCCAGTACTTC,CASSQFAGKETQYF
many,TRBV9,TRBJ2-7,NA,TGTGCCAGCAGCGTAGGACTAGAACGGTCCGAGCAGTACTTC,CASSVGLERSEQYF
many,TRBV20-1,TRBJ2-7,TRBD2,TGCAGTGCTAGCCGGACTAGCGGGTACGAGCAGTACTTC,CSASRTSGYEQYF
few,TRBV30,TRBJ2-1,TRBD2,TGTGCCATGGGACTAGGGCGTCCTCGGGACATATTAAATGAGCAGTTCTTC,CAMGLGRPRDILNEQFF
few,TRBV6-1,TRBJ2-7,NA,TGTGCCAGCAGTTTCTGGGGGGCGCAGTACTTC,CASSFWGAQYF
NA,TRBV6-2/TRBV6-3,TRBJ2-1,TRBD2,TGTGCCATCTATTCCGGGACTAGCGGGATGAGGGGGGAGCAGTTCTTC,CAIYSGTSGMRGEQFF
few,TRBV7-9,TRBJ2-3,TRBD2,TGTGCCAGCAGCTTTCCCACTAGCGGCAGAGGAGGAGGCACAGATACGCAGTATTTT,CASSFPTSGRGGGTDTQYF
NA,TRBV11-2,TRBJ2-3,TRBD2,TGTGCCAGCAGCCCCGGGACTAGCGAACACACAGATACGCAGTATTTT,CASSPGTSEHTDTQYF
few,TRBV29-1,TRBJ2-1,TRBD1,TGCAGCGTTGACAGGGGGATCTTCAATGAGCAGTTCTTC,CSVDRGIFNEQFF
few,TRBV28,TRBJ1-2,NA,TGTGCCAGCAGTTTAACCCAGGGCCACTATGGCTACACCTTC,CASSLTQGHYGYTF
few,TRBV5-1,TRBJ2-1,TRBD1,TGCGCCAGCAGCTTGGCCCTCTCCGGACAGGGGAGTGAGCAGTTCTTC,CASSLALSGQGSEQFF
many,TRBV28,TRBJ1-1,NA,TGTGCCAGCAGTCTGGTACAGGGTCGAACTGAAGCTTTCTTT,CASSLVQGRTEAFF
few,TRBV24-1,TRBJ1-5,NA,TGTGCCACCAGTGCCAATGTGCGCCAGCCCCAGCATTTT,CATSANVRQPQHF
many,TRBV15,TRBJ2-7,NA,TGTGCCACCAGCAGAGATCACTACGAGCAGTACTTC,CATSRDHYEQYF
many,TRBV28,TRBJ2-3,NA,TGTGCCAGCAGCCAAATAAGCGGGAGCACAGATACGCAGTATTTT,CASSQISGSTDTQYF
NA,TRBV19,TRBJ2-1,TRBD2,TGTGCCAGTAGGGGACTAGGTTACAATGAGCAGTTCTTC,CASRGLGYNEQFF
NA,TRBV18,TRBJ2-5,NA,TGTGCCAGCTCACCACTTTATCAGGACAGCCAAGAGACCCAGTACTTC,CASSPLYQDSQETQYF
many,TRBV7-3,TRBJ2-3,TRBD2,TGTGCCAGCAGCGCCATGGGGGGACTAGCGGGCCGCACAGATACGCAGTATTTT,CASSAMGGLAGRTDTQYF
few,TRBV6-1,TRBJ2-2,TRBD2,TGTGCCAGCACTCTCGGACTAGCGGGAGTTGGAACCGGGGAGCTGTTTTTT,CASTLGLAGVGTGELFF
many,TRBV7-2,TRBJ2-3,TRBD2,TGTGCCAGCTCACCAACTAGCGGGAATGCAGATACGCAGTATTTT,CASSPTSGNADTQYF
many,TRBV4-1,TRBJ2-1,NA,TGCGCCAGCAGCCAAGATCCCGGGATTAACAATGAGCAGTTCTTC,CASSQDPGINNEQFF
NA,TRBV18,TRBJ2-7,TRBD2,TGTGCCAGCTCACCGGGACTAGCGGGAGCAAATGGCGAGCAGTACTTC,CASSPGLAGANGEQYF
many,TRBV30,TRBJ1-1,NA,TGTGCCTGGAGTGTCCGGGACCACATGAGGGCTTTCTTT,CAWSVRDHMRAFF
NA,TRBV30,TRBJ2-7,TRBD2,TGTGCCTGGAGTGTGACGGGAGGGCCTCACGAGCAGTACTTC,CAWSVTGGPHEQYF
few,TRBV29-1,TRBJ2-4,NA,TGCAGCGTTGAAAGTATCGGGGCAGGGACCAAAAACATTCAGTACTTC,CSVESIGAGTKNIQYF